A single sample is the source of the 23 T cell receptor beta chains below, sequenced in a study of shared clonotypes between healthy human individuals. TCRdb's table, derived via immunoSEQ multiplex PCR, lists solely in-frame clones and lacks some. This sample carries about 1.1 million clones, about 80% of them seen once, and the ten largest clones take roughly 0.61%. The sequencing sample was made of memory CD4+ T cells from PBMCs. Specified subset: CD45RA-negative fraction. The receptors here all came from a man aged 18 to 29 in good health. Some clones in this sample may be carry-over from other donors' samples.

Comment on this clone: The junction and the germline gene differ at one end; a read error may be behind it. The V gene is TRBV28, the J gene TRBJ2-1, with unresolved D. The CDR3 loop spans 11 amino acids. Germline V gives CDR1 MDHEN, CDR2 SYDVKM. Here the CDR3 reads CASTIYDEQFF. CDR3 DNA: TGTGCCAGCACCATCTACGATGAGCAGTTCTTC. Using reference TRBV28 and TRBJ2-1 for the parts outside the CDR3, the full variable domain is DVKVTQSSRYLVKRTGEKVFLECVQDMDHENMFWYRQDPGLGLRLIYFSYDVKMKEKGDIPEGYSVSREKKERFSLILESASTNQTSMYLCASTIYDEQFFGPGTRLTVL.

This rearrangement joins TRBV11-2 to TRBJ2-7; 9 nucleotides agree with TRBD1. In germline, CDR1 is SGHAT, CDR2 FQNNGV. The junction had 6 bases not matched to a gene; V was cut back by 5 bases and J by 4 bases. The CDR3 length is 14 residues. The CDR3 DNA reads as TGTGCCAGCAGCCTAGGGACAGGGAATTACGAGCAGTACTTC. It codes for CASSLGTGNYEQYF. The variable domain in full, completed from reference TRBV11-2 and TRBJ2-7, reads EAGVAQSPRYKIIEKRQSVAFWCNPISGHATLYWYQQILGQGPKLLIQFQNNGVVDDSQLPKDRFSAERLKGVDSTLKIQPAKLEDSAVYLCASSLGTGNYEQYFGPGTRLTVT.

J is TRBJ2-3 and V is TRBV5-1; maybe TRBD1 (6 bases). The V and J ends lost 3 bases and 5 bases respectively, with 22 bases between them. The CDR3 contains 17 residues. Germline CDR1 and CDR2: SGHRS and YFSETQ. The CDR3 region is CASSSIRGRRGGDTQYF. CDR3 sequence (DNA): TGCGCCAGCAGCTCGATAAGGGGACGCAGGGGTGGAGATACGCAGTATTTT.

This chain connects TRBV6-6 to TRBJ1-1; D uncertain. V was clipped by 7 bases and J by 1 base, with 16 bases between them. Germline V gives CDR1 MNHNY, CDR2 SVGAGI (reference sequence). CDR3 length: 15 residues. The CDR3 DNA reads TGTGCCAGCATACCCGGGGAAACAAGGAACACTGAAGCTTTCTTT. It specifies CASIPGETRNTEAFF.

Only one count was recorded for this clone. V gene TRBV4-2 combines with J gene TRBJ2-5; 7 nucleotides match TRBD2. Judging by the DNA end, TRBJ2-7 fits better; the J call may be wrong. Germline V gives CDR1 LGHNA, CDR2 YNFKEQ. The CDR3 length is 15 residues. CDR3 sequence reads: CASSQVLAAPYEQYF. In DNA form, the CDR3 reads TGTGCCAGCAGCCAAGTCCTAGCGGCCCCCTACGAGCAGTACTTC.

The J gene is TRBJ2-7, the V gene TRBV7-8; weak D call: TRBD2 (5 bases). From germline, CDR1 is SGHVS and CDR2 FQNEAQ. Trimming stripped 5 bases from V and 5 bases from J, with 22 bases between. The CDR3 has 16 residues. The CDR3 bases are TGTGCCAGCAGCCTTGGTAGGGCGGGCATCCCCCACGAGCAGTACTTC. Amino acid sequence: CASSLGRAGIPHEQYF.

The chain has TRBV4-2 and TRBJ1-5, with no clear D. This CDR3 comprises 15 residues. CDR1 and CDR2 from the germline V gene are LGHNA and YNFKEQ. The ends were cut back, 0 bases at V and 7 bases at J, with 13 bases in the middle. CDR3: CASSQDRAGDQPQHF. The DNA for the CDR3 is TGTGCCAGCAGCCAAGATCGGGCAGGTGACCAGCCCCAGCATTTT.

This clone was counted once. The V and J genes are TRBV18 and TRBJ2-3; 9 nucleotides match TRBD2. Trimming took 5 bases from V and 4 from J; bases not matched to a gene: 7. Germline assignment: CDR1 KGHSH and CDR2 LQKENI. The CDR3 totals 15 residues. The CDR3 region is CASSITAGGADTQYF. Written as DNA, the CDR3 is TGTGCCAGCTCAATTACAGCGGGAGGCGCAGATACGCAGTATTTT.

The sample holds one count of this clone. Other DNA sequences in this sample translate to the same CDR3. The chain links TRBV6-6 to TRBJ1-2, with D possibly being TRBD1 (6 bases). Trimming cost V 4 bases and J 5 bases, with 8 bases left between them. The CDR3 is 12 amino acids. Looked up from germline, CDR1 is MNHNY and CDR2 is SVGAGI (reference sequence). The CDR3 region is CASSSTGYGYTF. Written as DNA, the CDR3 is TGTGCCAGCAGTTCGACAGGATATGGCTACACCTTC.

CDR3 sequence: CASSPYGTAEAFF. CDR3 sequence (DNA): TGTGCCAGCAGTCCTTACGGGACAGCTGAAGCTTTCTTT. The J gene is TRBJ1-1, the V gene TRBV28; 7 positions agree with TRBD1. Germline V gene sequence: CDR1 MDHEN, CDR2 SYDVKM. The CDR3 has 13 residues. V lost 5 bases, J lost 6 bases, and 6 bases stayed unmatched.

The V gene is TRBV7-9, the J gene TRBJ1-1, with D unclear. The CDR3 is 12 residues long. Germline loops: CDR1 SEHNR, CDR2 FQNEAQ (reference sequence). Between the trimmed V and J ends, which lost 8 bases and 1 base, there was a span of 8 bases. CDR3 coding DNA: TGTGCCAGCCGATATACGAACACTGAAGCTTTCTTT. Its protein is CASRYTNTEAFF.

The CDR3 region is CASSESTLNNGQFF. Written as DNA, the CDR3 is TGCGCCAGCAGTGAGTCGACCCTAAACAACGGGCAGTTCTTC. V gene TRBV10-1 combines with J gene TRBJ2-1; D ambiguous. The ends were cut back, 0 bases at V and 12 bases at J, with 15 bases in the middle. CDR1 WNHNN and CDR2 SYGVQD come from the germline V gene (reference sequence). CDR3 length equals 14 residues.

This chain connects TRBV5-1 to TRBJ2-1; 14 bases are shared with TRBD2. Per the germline V gene, CDR1 is SGHRS and CDR2 is YFSETQ. The CDR3 is 15 amino acids. After removal of 4 bases from V and 13 bases from J, the junction contained 10 bases not matched to a gene. CDR3 in amino acids: CASSIGTSGSALQFF. Here the CDR3 DNA reads TGCGCCAGCAGCATCGGGACTAGCGGGAGTGCACTTCAGTTCTTC.

This clone is a singleton in its sample. V usage is TRBV7-3 and J usage is TRBJ2-2; D unresolved. This CDR3 contains 14 residues. The germline V gene has CDR1 SGHTA and CDR2 FQGTGA. V lost 5 bases, J lost 7 bases, and 14 bases lay in between. The CDR3 spells CASSPGPVGGELFF. The CDR3 nucleotides are TGTGCCAGCAGCCCCGGACCCGTAGGCGGGGAGCTGTTTTTT.

This clone was seen only a few times. The chain is built from TRBV7-3 and TRBJ1-2; D not certain. Germline assignment: CDR1 SGHTA and CDR2 FQGTGA. This CDR3 spans 13 amino acids. V was shortened by 5 bases and J by 6 bases, with 13 bases between the two germline ends. CDR3 in amino acids: CASSLDGEDGYTF. DNA for the CDR3: TGTGCCAGCAGCCTAGACGGGGAGGATGGCTACACCTTC.

The J gene is TRBJ1-1, the V gene TRBV28, with D tentatively TRBD1 (5 bases). The CDR3 runs 16 residues. The ends were cut back, 3 bases at V and 0 bases at J, with 14 bases in the middle. The germline V gene has CDR1 MDHEN and CDR2 SYDVKM. CDR3 in amino acids: CASSFMGREMNTEAFF. In DNA form, the CDR3 reads TGTGCCAGCAGTTTCATGGGGCGGGAGATGAACACTGAAGCTTTCTTT.

As concerns this clone: Other DNA sequences in the same sample also yield this CDR3. The chain is built from TRBV7-9 and TRBJ2-5, with 7 positions matching TRBD2. V was clipped by 6 bases and J by 3 bases; unmatched bases: 4. Germline V gene data show CDR1 as SEHNR and CDR2 as FQNEAQ (reference sequence). This CDR3 spans 13 amino acids. This CDR3 reads CASSRGGKETQYF. CDR3 DNA: TGTGCCAGCAGTAGGGGAGGGAAAGAGACCCAGTACTTC.

This clone was seen more than once but under ten times. The chain joins TRBV25-1 to TRBJ1-2; perhaps TRBD1 as D (6 bases). The germline V gene has CDR1 MGHDK and CDR2 SYGVNS. The CDR3 spans 14 residues. Trimming removed 3 bases from V and 8 bases from J, with 16 bases in between. The CDR3 loop reads CASSDLKSGGGYTF. In DNA, the CDR3 is TGTGCCAGCAGTGACCTCAAGTCCGGGGGCGGCTACACCTTC.

The chain uses TRBV18 and TRBJ2-3, with D hard to call. The CDR3 contains 13 residues. Germline CDR1 is KGHSH and CDR2 is LQKENI. V gave up 5 bases and J gave up 2 bases, with 8 bases separating them. The DNA of the CDR3 is TGTGCCAGCTCATCAGGTCTCACAGATACGCAGTATTTT. This codes for CASSSGLTDTQYF.

V usage is TRBV11-3 and J usage is TRBJ2-1, with TRBD2 matching 8 bases. The V gene's germline CDR1 is SGHNT and CDR2 YENEEA. CDR3 length: 14 amino acids. V lost 5 bases, J lost 5 bases, and 5 bases stayed unmatched. CDR3 in DNA: TGTGCCAGCAGCCCGGGGGGGACCAACAATGAGCAGTTCTTC. This sequence encodes CASSPGGTNNEQFF.

V is TRBV4-1 and J is TRBJ2-3; D unclear. Trimming left V 3 bases short and J 0 bases short, with 7 bases between. CDR3 length: 14 residues. Germline CDR1 is MGHRA and CDR2 is YSYEKL. The CDR3 protein is CASSHASSTDTQYF. Written as DNA, the CDR3 is TGCGCCAGCAGCCATGCGAGTAGCACAGATACGCAGTATTTT.

This chain joins TRBV14 and TRBJ1-3; D gene ambiguous. Trimming removed 0 bases from V and 0 bases from J, with 6 bases in between. Germline-derived CDR1 and CDR2 are SGHDN and FVKESK. CDR3 length equals 15 residues. The CDR3 DNA follows: TGTGCCAGCAGCCAAGATGCGTTCTCTGGAAACACCATATATTTT. It translates to CASSQDAFSGNTIYF.

As regards this clone: Distinct nucleotide sequences in the sample also encode this CDR3. The V and J genes are TRBV9 and TRBJ2-7, with D unclear. Germline V gene sequence: CDR1 SGDLS, CDR2 YYNGEE. Trimming pared 0 bases from V and 0 bases from J, leaving 7 bases between. The CDR3 is 14 residues long. CDR3 region: CASSVGPSSYEQYF. CDR3 nucleotides: TGTGCCAGCAGCGTAGGTCCCTCCTCCTACGAGCAGTACTTC.